The source of this T cell receptor (beta chain) is a study of identical twins. Unique molecular identifiers were present on the cDNA, which also gained a universal primer site by template switching. In TCRdb, the 5' RACE reads were re-called with MiXCR into one record per CDR3 protein. This table holds approximately 690,000 distinct CDR3 sequences, roughly 6.2% found once. Study-wide points: Researchers reported excess low generation probability among twin-shared out-of-frame alpha sequences.

For this clonotype: Antigen: not known.

The germline gives CDR1 SGHDT, CDR2 YYEEEE. V lost 4 bases and J 1 base, leaving 11 bases between the germline ends. This CDR3 contains 14 residues. The source material was naive T cells sorted from blood. V and J are TRBV5-6 and TRBJ2-5, with TRBD2 as a possible D gene (6 bases). The clonotype comes from a young man in good health. The chain's CDR3 is CASSSLAPQETQYF. In nucleotides, the CDR3 is TGTGCCAGCAGCAGTCTAGCGCCCCAAGAGACCCAGTACTTC.